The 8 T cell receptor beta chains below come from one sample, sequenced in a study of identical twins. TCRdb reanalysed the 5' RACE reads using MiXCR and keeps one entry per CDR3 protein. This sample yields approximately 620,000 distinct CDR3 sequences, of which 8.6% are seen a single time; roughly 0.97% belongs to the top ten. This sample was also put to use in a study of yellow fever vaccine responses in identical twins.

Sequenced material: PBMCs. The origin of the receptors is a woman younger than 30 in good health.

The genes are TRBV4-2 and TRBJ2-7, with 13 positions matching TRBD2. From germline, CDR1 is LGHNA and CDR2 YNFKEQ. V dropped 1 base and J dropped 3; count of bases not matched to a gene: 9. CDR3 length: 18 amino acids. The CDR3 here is CASSQVVTSGRGGYEQYF. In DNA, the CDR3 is TGTGCCAGCAGCCAAGTAGTAACTAGCGGGAGGGGGGGCTACGAGCAGTACTTC.

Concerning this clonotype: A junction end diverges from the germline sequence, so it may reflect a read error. The CDR3 DNA sequence: TGTGCTAGCAGCTTAGCCCCGGGGGAGCAGAATGAGCAGTTCTTC. Protein sequence: CASSLAPGEQNEQFF. The chain joins TRBV7-7 to TRBJ2-1; D might be TRBD2 (6 bases). Germline V gives CDR1 SSHAT, CDR2 FNYEAQ (reference sequence). The CDR3 runs to 15 residues.

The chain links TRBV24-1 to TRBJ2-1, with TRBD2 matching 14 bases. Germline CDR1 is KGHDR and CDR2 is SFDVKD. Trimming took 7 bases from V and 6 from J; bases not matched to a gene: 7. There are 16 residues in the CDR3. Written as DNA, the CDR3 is TGTGCCACCAGGGAGACTAGCGGGAGGGCCCCCAATGAGCAGTTCTTC. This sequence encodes CATRETSGRAPNEQFF.

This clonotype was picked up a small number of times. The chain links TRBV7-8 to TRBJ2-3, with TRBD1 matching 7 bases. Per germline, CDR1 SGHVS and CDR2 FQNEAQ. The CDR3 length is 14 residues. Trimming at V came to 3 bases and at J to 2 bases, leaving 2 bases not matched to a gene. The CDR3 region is CASSFGTATDTQYF. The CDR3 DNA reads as TGTGCCAGCAGCTTCGGGACAGCCACAGATACGCAGTATTTT.

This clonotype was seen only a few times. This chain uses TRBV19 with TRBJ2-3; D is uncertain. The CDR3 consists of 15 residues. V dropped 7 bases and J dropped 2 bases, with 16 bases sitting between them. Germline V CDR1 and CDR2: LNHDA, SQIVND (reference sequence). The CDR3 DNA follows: TGTGCCAGTACTAGAGGTGCCCTTTTCACAGATACGCAGTATTTT. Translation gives CASTRGALFTDTQYF.

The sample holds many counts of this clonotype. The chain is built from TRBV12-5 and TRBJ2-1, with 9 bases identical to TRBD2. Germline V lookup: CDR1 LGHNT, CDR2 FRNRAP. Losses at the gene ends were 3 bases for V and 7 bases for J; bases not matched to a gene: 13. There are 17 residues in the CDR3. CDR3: CASGFEVWGGGGNEQFF. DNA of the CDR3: TGTGCTAGTGGTTTCGAGGTGTGGGGCGGGGGGGGTAATGAGCAGTTCTTC.

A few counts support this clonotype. The CDR3 DNA is TGCAGCGTTGACCCGAACATGAACACTGAAGCTTTCTTT. Protein sequence: CSVDPNMNTEAFF. The chain links TRBV29-1 to TRBJ1-1, with no clear D. V was trimmed by 3 bases and J by 0 bases, leaving 8 bases between them. The CDR3 has 13 amino acids. CDR1 and CDR2 (germline): SQVTM, ANQGSEA.

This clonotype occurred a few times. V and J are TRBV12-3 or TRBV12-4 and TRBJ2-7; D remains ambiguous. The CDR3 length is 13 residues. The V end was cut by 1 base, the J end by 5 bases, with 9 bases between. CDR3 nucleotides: TGTGCCAGCAGTTTAGGTGGCAGCAACGAGCAGTACTTC. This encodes CASSLGGSNEQYF.